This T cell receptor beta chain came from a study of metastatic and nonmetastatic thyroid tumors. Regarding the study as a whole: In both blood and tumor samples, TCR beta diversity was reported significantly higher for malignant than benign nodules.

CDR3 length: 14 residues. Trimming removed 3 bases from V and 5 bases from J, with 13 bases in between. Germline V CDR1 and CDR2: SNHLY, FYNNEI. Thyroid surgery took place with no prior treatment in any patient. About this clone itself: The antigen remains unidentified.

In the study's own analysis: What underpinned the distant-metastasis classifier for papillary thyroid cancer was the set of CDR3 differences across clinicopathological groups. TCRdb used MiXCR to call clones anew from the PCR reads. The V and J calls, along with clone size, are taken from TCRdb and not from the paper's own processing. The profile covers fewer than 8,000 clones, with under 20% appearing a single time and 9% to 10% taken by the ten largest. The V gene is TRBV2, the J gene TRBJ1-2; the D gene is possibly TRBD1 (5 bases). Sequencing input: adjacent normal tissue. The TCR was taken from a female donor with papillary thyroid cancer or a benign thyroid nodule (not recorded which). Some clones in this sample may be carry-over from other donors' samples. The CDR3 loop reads CASSDGGVVYGYTF. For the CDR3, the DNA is TGTGCCAGCAGTGATGGAGGGGTAGTATATGGCTACACCTTC.